A selection of T cell receptor beta chains follows, all from one sample in a study of siplizumab effects on memory and regulatory T cells. Data came from immunoSEQ multiplex PCR; TCRdb stores just in-frame clones and leaves some out. Of roughly 120,000 clones in the sample, about 95% were seen once. The source material was non-Treg CD4+ T cells sorted from blood. The source of these receptors is a human donor in good health. Each CDR3 is given with its conserved first and last residue. The D gene is left open where the match is weak. Not every row has a clone size; where given, it reads once, few, many or a size class.

size: -; D: TRBD1; J: TRBJ2-7; V: TRBV5-4; CDR3: CASSVDRGFASYEQYF; DNA: TGTGCCAGCAGCGTAGACAGGGGGTTCGCGTCCTACGAGCAGTACTTC
size: -; D: TRBD2; J: TRBJ2-5; V: TRBV5-4; CDR3: CASSLPGSGGETQYF; DNA: TGTGCCAGCAGCTTGCCGGGTAGCGGGGGAGAGACCCAGTACTTC
size: -; D: TRBD1; J: TRBJ2-5; V: TRBV5-1; CDR3: CASSGDRGGETQYF; DNA: TGCGCCAGCAGCGGTGACAGGGGTGGAGAGACCCAGTACTTC
size: -; D: TRBD2; J: TRBJ2-1; V: TRBV9; CDR3: CASSGTKRGGSYNEQFF; DNA: TGTGCCAGCAGCGGGACAAAGCGGGGCGGATCGTACAATGAGCAGTTCTTC
size: once; D: -; J: TRBJ2-7; V: TRBV6-5; CDR3: CASSSGGRVHEQYF; DNA: TGTGCCAGCAGTTCCGGGGGTCGGGTCCACGAGCAGTACTTC
size: -; D: TRBD1; J: TRBJ2-5; V: TRBV19; CDR3: CASSKRTGGTIETQYF; DNA: TGTGCCAGTAGTAAGCGGACAGGGGGCACAATAGAGACCCAGTACTTC
size: -; D: TRBD2; J: TRBJ2-5; V: TRBV15; CDR3: CATKQAGAQETQYF; DNA: TGTGCCACTAAACAAGCGGGAGCCCAAGAGACCCAGTACTTC
size: -; D: -; J: TRBJ1-2; V: TRBV30; CDR3: CAWSWRDLGGYTF; DNA: TGTGCCTGGAGTTGGAGAGACCTAGGGGGCTACACCTTC
size: -; D: -; J: TRBJ1-2; V: TRBV9; CDR3: CASSVGSHEYGYTF; DNA: TGTGCCAGCAGCGTAGGGTCACATGAATATGGCTACACCTTC
size: -; D: -; J: TRBJ1-1; V: TRBV29-1; CDR3: CSVVTWASGSTEAFF; DNA: TGCAGCGTGGTTACTTGGGCCTCGGGGAGCACTGAAGCTTTCTTT
size: -; D: -; J: TRBJ2-7; V: TRBV6-5; CDR3: CASSYLRASYEQYF; DNA: TGTGCCAGCAGTTACTTGCGGGCCTCCTACGAGCAGTACTTC
size: once; D: TRBD1; J: TRBJ2-3; V: TRBV30; CDR3: CAWSDRGADTQYF; DNA: TGTGCCTGGAGCGACAGGGGTGCAGATACGCAGTATTTT
size: -; D: -; J: TRBJ2-1; V: TRBV4-1; CDR3: CASSQVRTFGEWCYNEQFF; DNA: TGCGCCAGCAGCCAAGTCAGGACCTTCGGGGAGTGGTGCTACAATGAGCAGTTCTTC
size: -; D: -; J: TRBJ2-7; V: TRBV5-4; CDR3: CASSLNGFSSYEQYF; DNA: TGTGCCAGCAGCTTGAACGGGTTCAGCTCCTACGAGCAGTACTTC
size: -; D: TRBD1; J: TRBJ1-5; V: TRBV28; CDR3: CAVTGGNSNQPQHF; DNA: TGTGCCGTAACAGGGGGGAATAGCAATCAGCCCCAGCATTTT
size: -; D: -; J: TRBJ1-5; V: TRBV7-2; CDR3: CASSLSSNQPQHF; DNA: TGTGCCAGCAGCCTCAGCTCAAATCAGCCCCAGCATTTT
size: -; D: -; J: TRBJ1-1; V: TRBV5-1; CDR3: CASSLTGWGTEAFF; DNA: TGCGCCAGCAGCTTGACAGGGTGGGGCACTGAAGCTTTCTTT
size: -; D: TRBD2; J: TRBJ2-5; V: TRBV9; CDR3: CASSAVGLAGVETQYF; DNA: TGTGCCAGCAGCGCTGTCGGACTAGCGGGAGTGGAGACCCAGTACTTC
size: -; D: -; J: TRBJ2-3; V: TRBV5-1; CDR3: CASSLLGSADTQYF; DNA: TGCGCCAGCAGCTTGCTCGGGTCAGCGGATACGCAGTATTTT
size: -; D: TRBD1; J: TRBJ2-1; V: TRBV7-9; CDR3: CASSSQGNEQFF; DNA: TGTGCCAGCAGCTCACAGGGGAATGAGCAGTTCTTC
size: -; D: TRBD1; J: TRBJ1-2; V: TRBV12-5; CDR3: CASGLYGGTGLNYGYTF; DNA: TGTGCTAGTGGTTTGTACGGGGGGACAGGACTGAACTATGGCTACACCTTC
size: -; D: -; J: TRBJ1-2; V: TRBV11-2; CDR3: CASSPPFEGYTF; DNA: TGTGCCAGCAGCCCCCCGTTTGAAGGCTACACCTTC
size: -; D: -; J: TRBJ1-6; V: TRBV5-6; CDR3: CASSLGAKDSPLHF; DNA: TGTGCCAGCAGCTTGGGAGCCAAGGATTCACCCCTCCACTTT
size: -; D: TRBD1; J: TRBJ1-4; V: TRBV19; CDR3: CASSISTPQGAREKLFF; DNA: TGTGCCAGTAGTATATCGACCCCTCAGGGGGCTCGGGAAAAACTGTTTTTT
size: -; D: TRBD1; J: TRBJ1-6; V: TRBV7-9; CDR3: CASSLEGRDSVFF; DNA: TGTGCCAGCAGCTTAGAGGGCCGGGACAGTGTCTTCTTT